The T cell receptor (beta chain) under discussion was sequenced for a study of blood T cell repertoires in COVID-19. Study-level information: Donors in the United States, Italy and Spain gave samples during acute or convalescent COVID-19.

Data came from immunoSEQ multiplex PCR; TCRdb stores just in-frame clones and leaves some out. The data show some 230,000 clones, around four fifths seen once. Deletions cut 2 bases from V and 4 bases from J, with 11 bases between. The germline V gene has CDR1 LNHDA and CDR2 SQIVND (reference sequence). The CDR3 is 14 amino acids. The sample was peripheral blood. The sequence came from a woman aged 55-70 years who had recovered from COVID-19. This chain uses TRBV19 with TRBJ1-1, with D tentatively TRBD1 (5 bases). The CDR3 sequence is CASSIFSGGTEAFF. DNA of the CDR3: TGTGCCAGTAGTATATTCTCCGGGGGCACTGAAGCTTTCTTT.